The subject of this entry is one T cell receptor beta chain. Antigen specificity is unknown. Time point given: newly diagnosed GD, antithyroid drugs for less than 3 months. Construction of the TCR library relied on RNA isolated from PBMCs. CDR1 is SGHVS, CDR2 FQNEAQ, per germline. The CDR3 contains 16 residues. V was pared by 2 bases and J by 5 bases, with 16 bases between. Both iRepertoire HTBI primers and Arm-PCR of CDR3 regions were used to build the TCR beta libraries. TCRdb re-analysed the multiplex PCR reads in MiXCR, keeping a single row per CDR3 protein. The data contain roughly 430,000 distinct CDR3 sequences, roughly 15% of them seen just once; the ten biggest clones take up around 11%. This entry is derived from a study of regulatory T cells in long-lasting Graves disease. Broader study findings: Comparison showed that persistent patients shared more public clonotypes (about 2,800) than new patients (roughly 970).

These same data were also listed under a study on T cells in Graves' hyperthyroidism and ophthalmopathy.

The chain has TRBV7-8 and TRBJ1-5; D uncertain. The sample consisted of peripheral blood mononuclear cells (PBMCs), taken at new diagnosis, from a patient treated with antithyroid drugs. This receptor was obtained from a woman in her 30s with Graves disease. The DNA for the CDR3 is TGTGCCAGCAGCTTAAGTTTTTTTGTAGGCGATCAGCCCCAGCATTTT. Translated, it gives CASSLSFFVGDQPQHF.